The 18 T cell receptor beta chains below were found in one sample sequenced in a study of cytomegalovirus exposure and HLA in healthy donors. The PCR made use of 60 Vbeta and 13 Jbeta primers. TCRdb keeps only in-frame clones here, not all; method: immunoSEQ multiplex PCR. The sample consists of fewer than 110,000 clones, roughly 79% of them appearing once. The sample consisted of PBMCs. These receptors originate from a woman in her thirties or forties in good health and CMV-seronegative.

This chain connects TRBV7-9 to TRBJ1-2; no firm D call. The CDR3 runs to 13 residues. Per germline, CDR1 SEHNR and CDR2 FQNEAQ (reference sequence). The CDR3 region has the DNA TGTTCCTCCTCGTGGGCAGAAGATTGGGGCTACACCTTC. Its translation: CSSSWAEDWGYTF.

The chain combines TRBV6-4 with TRBJ2-1; 9 bases fit TRBD1. The germline V gene encodes CDR1 MRHNA and CDR2 SNTAGT. CDR3 length equals 15 residues. V lost 5 bases and J lost 2; bases outside the gene matches: 4. In DNA form, the CDR3 reads TGTGCCAGCAGTCAGACAGGGGGGACCTACAATGAGCAGTTCTTC. Translating it yields CASSQTGGTYNEQFF.

This rearrangement joins TRBV5-4 to TRBJ2-5, with 9 positions matching TRBD1. CDR1 and CDR2 from the germline V gene are SGHNT and YYREEE (reference sequence). This CDR3 is built from 14 residues. The trim removed 4 bases at V and 5 bases at J, leaving 6 bases unmatched. Here the CDR3 DNA reads TGTGCCAGCAGCCTACAGGGGGCAGGGGAGACCCAGTACTTC. Encoded protein: CASSLQGAGETQYF. The whole variable domain, remainder taken from reference TRBV5-4 and TRBJ2-5, is ETGVTQSPTHLIKTRGQQVTLRCSSQSGHNTVSWYQQALGQGPQFIFQYYREEENGRGNFPPRFSGLQFPNYSSELNVNALELDDSALYLCASSLQGAGETQYFGPGTRLLVL.

The chain recombines TRBV15 with TRBJ2-5, with TRBD2 as a possible D gene (6 bases). The CDR3 sequence is 15 residues long. Germline V lookup: CDR1 LNHNV, CDR2 YYDKDF (reference sequence). V dropped 0 bases and J dropped 5 bases, with 13 bases sitting between them. CDR3 protein: CATSRDRGGSETQYF. The DNA for the CDR3 is TGTGCCACCAGCAGAGATCGAGGAGGGAGTGAGACCCAGTACTTC.

The rearrangement links TRBV10-2 to TRBJ1-6; D not resolved. CDR1 and CDR2 (germline): WSHSY, SAAADI. The CDR3 consists of 14 residues. Trimming pared 5 bases from V and 6 bases from J, leaving 11 bases between. The CDR3 bases are TGCGCCAGCAGTAAGGCGGGGTCTAATTCACCCCTCCACTTT. It specifies CASSKAGSNSPLHF.

The chain carries TRBV5-6 and TRBJ1-6; TRBD1 matches 7 bases. Germline V gives CDR1 SGHDT, CDR2 YYEEEE. This CDR3 is 15 amino acids long. The junction had 13 bases not matched to a gene; V was cut back by 6 bases and J by 10 bases. The CDR3 sequence: CASISAGRGNSPLHF. The CDR3 bases are TGTGCCAGCATATCCGCGGGCAGGGGGAACTCACCCCTCCACTTT.

This clone turned up a few times. The CDR3 region has the DNA TGTGCCAGCAGTGATAGTCACAGGGGGCTTCCAGAGACCCAGTACTTC. Protein sequence: CASSDSHRGLPETQYF. The V call is TRBV6-4, the J call TRBJ2-5; 9 bases map to TRBD1. This CDR3 has 16 amino acids. CDR1 is MRHNA and CDR2 is SNTAGT in the germline V gene. After removal of 3 bases from V and 4 bases from J, the junction contained 9 bases not matched to a gene.

The CDR3 DNA reads as TGTGCCAGCAGTTACTCTCCGGGGGGCACAGATACGCAGTATTTT. Its translation is CASSYSPGGTDTQYF. The V gene is TRBV6-5, the J gene TRBJ2-3; tentatively, D is TRBD2 (6 bases). Trimming pared 0 bases from V and 1 base from J, leaving 8 bases between. Germline V gene sequence: CDR1 MNHEY, CDR2 SVGAGI. The CDR3 is 15 residues long.

This sequence joins TRBV6-1 and TRBJ2-1, with D hard to call. The germline V and J ends were trimmed by 5 bases and 9 bases, with 17 bases remaining between them. Germline loops: CDR1 MNHNS, CDR2 SASEGT. CDR3 size: 14 residues. CDR3 region: CASSLAIEAVEQFF. In nucleotides, the CDR3 is TGTGCCAGCAGTCTGGCAATCGAGGCGGTTGAGCAGTTCTTC.

This clone was seen only a few times. This rearrangement joins TRBV7-9 to TRBJ1-4; no reliable D call. V lost 2 bases and J lost 3, with 10 bases in between. From germline, CDR1 is SEHNR and CDR2 FQNEAQ (reference sequence). The CDR3 spans 15 residues. The CDR3 protein is CASSLSTGANEKLFF. The DNA for the CDR3 is TGTGCCAGCAGCTTATCGACGGGAGCTAATGAAAAACTGTTTTTT.

This chain links TRBV7-2 with TRBJ1-2; D is unclear. Trimming removed 2 bases at V and 5 bases at J, with 12 bases between. This CDR3 has 14 residues. Germline CDR1 is SGHTA and CDR2 is FQGNSA. CDR3 coding DNA: TGTGCCAGCAGCTTACCCAGGAATCCTTATGGCTACACCTTC. Protein sequence: CASSLPRNPYGYTF.

This chain links TRBV2 with TRBJ2-7; 9 bases map to TRBD1. The CDR3 spans 14 residues. With 5 bases clipped from V and 0 bases from J, the junction kept 2 bases outside the gene matches. Germline V gene data show CDR1 as SNHLY and CDR2 as FYNNEI. The CDR3 here is CASSRDRVSYEQYF. The DNA of the CDR3 is TGTGCCAGCAGTCGGGACAGGGTCTCCTACGAGCAGTACTTC.

This clone was counted a few times. At one of its ends the junction is not consistent with the germline gene, which may arise from a read error. The V and J genes are TRBV29-1 and TRBJ2-3, with TRBD2 matching over 8 bases. The CDR3 runs to 14 residues. Germline loops: CDR1 SQVTM, CDR2 ANQGSEA. The CDR3 is CSVEAGEGADTQYF. CDR3 nucleotide sequence: TGCAGCGTGGAAGCGGGAGAGGGCGCAGATACGCAGTATTTT.

This clone has ten or more counts. The chain employs TRBV6-5 and TRBJ2-3, with 7 bases lining up with TRBD2. Germline CDR1 reads MNHEY; CDR2 reads SVGAGI. Unmatched junction bases numbered 6, after V lost 6 bases and J lost 3 bases. The length of the CDR3 is 14 residues. CDR3 amino acids: CASSPGLVTDTQYF. CDR3 bases: TGTGCCAGCAGCCCTGGACTAGTTACAGATACGCAGTATTTT.

CDR3 sequence reads: CASSLGQNQPQHF. CDR3 DNA sequence: TGTGCCAGCAGCCTCGGACAGAATCAGCCCCAGCATTTT. V gene TRBV9 combines with J gene TRBJ1-5; D possibly corresponds to TRBD1 (6 bases). Germline CDR1 is SGDLS and CDR2 is YYNGEE. The CDR3 has 13 residues. With 4 bases removed from V and 4 bases from J, the gap between germline ends came to 9 bases. The entire variable domain, with the rest obtained from reference TRBV9 and TRBJ1-5, is as follows: DSGVTQTPKHLITATGQRVTLRCSPRSGDLSVYWYQQSLDQGLQFLIQYYNGEERAKGNILERFSAQQFPDLHSELNLSSLELGDSALYFCASSLGQNQPQHFGDGTRLSIL.

This clone has only a few counts. This chain connects TRBV18 to TRBJ2-2, with a possible D match to TRBD2 (6 bases). The CDR3 is made up of 13 amino acids. V was pared by 1 base and J by 11 bases, with 11 bases between. In germline, CDR1 is KGHSH, CDR2 LQKENI. CDR3 region: CASSPRSGDELFF. In nucleotides, the CDR3 is TGTGCCAGCTCACCACGCTCGGGGGATGAGCTGTTTTTT.

The V gene is TRBV5-6, the J gene TRBJ1-6; D perhaps matches TRBD1 (6 bases). CDR1 is SGHDT, CDR2 YYEEEE, per germline. The CDR3 loop spans 17 amino acids. Trimming removed 4 bases at V and 2 bases at J, with 16 bases between. CDR3 sequence (DNA): TGTGCCAGCAGCCAGGTCGTGGGGGCGGCCTATAATTCACCCCTCCACTTT. It translates to CASSQVVGAAYNSPLHF. Based on the CDR3 plus reference TRBV5-6 and TRBJ1-6, the full variable domain is DAGVTQSPTHLIKTRGQQVTLRCSPKSGHDTVSWYQQALGQGPQFIFQYYEEEERQRGNFPDRFSGHQFPNYSSELNVNALLLGDSALYLCASSQVVGAAYNSPLHFGNGTRLTVT.

This chain links TRBV5-4 with TRBJ2-2; D might be TRBD1 (5 bases). The germline V gene encodes CDR1 SGHNT and CDR2 YYREEE (reference sequence). The ends were cut back, 3 bases at V and 0 bases at J, with 9 bases in the middle. The CDR3 loop spans 15 amino acids. As DNA, the CDR3 is TGTGCCAGCAGCTCTTGGGGCGCGAACACCGGGGAGCTGTTTTTT. This translates into CASSSWGANTGELFF.